A single sample is the source of the 32 T cell receptor beta chains below, sequenced in a study of shared clonotypes between healthy human individuals. Here immunoSEQ multiplex PCR was the method, and the copy in TCRdb shows in-frame clones only, minus some. Of some 2.4 million clones detected, 93% appear once; the ten largest clones hold about 0.38%. The sequenced sample consisted of naive CD4+ T cells from PBMCs. Sample subset: CD45RA+ positively selected. These TCRs come from a man in his late teens or twenties in good health. Some clones in this sample may be carry-over from other donors' samples.

The chain joins TRBV7-9 to TRBJ2-5; 12 positions agree with TRBD2. The V gene's germline CDR1 is SEHNR and CDR2 FQNEAQ (reference sequence). The CDR3 runs to 16 residues. The V segment lost 5 bases and the J segment 4 bases; nucleotides outside the gene matches: 8. DNA for the CDR3: TGTGCCAGCAGCCCAGGTCCTAGCGGGAGGGCAGAGACCCAGTACTTC. Protein product: CASSPGPSGRAETQYF.

J is TRBJ1-4 and V is TRBV19, with a possible D match to TRBD1 (6 bases). Germline CDR1 and CDR2: LNHDA and SQIVND (reference sequence). The CDR3 is 14 residues long. The ends were cut back, 0 bases at V and 10 bases at J, with 12 bases in the middle. CDR3 coding DNA: TGTGCCAGTAGTATAGAGAGGGGGTTCGGAAAACTGTTTTTT. This sequence encodes CASSIERGFGKLFF.

This clone has a single count. The V call is TRBV2, the J call TRBJ2-7; either TRBD1 or TRBD2 may supply D (7 bases each). CDR3 length: 12 amino acids. Germline lookup yields CDR1 SNHLY and CDR2 FYNNEI. Trimming left V 7 bases short and J 6 bases short, with 13 bases between. CDR3: CASKGQRGEQYF. Written as DNA, the CDR3 is TGTGCCAGCAAGGGACAGCGGGGCGAGCAGTACTTC.

This clone was detected once. This sequence joins TRBV11-2 and TRBJ2-1, with D possibly being TRBD2 (6 bases). CDR1 is SGHAT and CDR2 is FQNNGV in the germline V gene. CDR3 size: 14 residues. V was shortened by 1 base and J by 6 bases, with 10 bases between the two germline ends. The CDR3 region is CASSLVVAANEQFF. CDR3 bases: TGTGCCAGCAGCTTAGTGGTAGCGGCCAATGAGCAGTTCTTC.

This chain uses TRBV7-2 with TRBJ2-1; TRBD2 might be the D (5 bases). Germline V lookup: CDR1 SGHTA, CDR2 FQGNSA. The CDR3 has 16 amino acids. Trimming removed 5 bases from V and 8 bases from J, with 22 bases in between. DNA for the CDR3: TGTGCCAGCAGCCCCCGTAGCCAGCGCCTGAGGGATGAGCAGTTCTTC. The encoded protein is CASSPRSQRLRDEQFF.

This rearrangement joins TRBV27 to TRBJ1-2, with 7 bases matching TRBD1. CDR3 size: 13 residues. The J segment lost 6 bases and the V segment lost 6 bases, leaving 7 bases of the junction unmatched. The germline V gene has CDR1 MNHEY and CDR2 SMNVEV (reference sequence). The CDR3 coding sequence is TGTGCCAGCAGGCCGACAGGGTGGGATGGCTACACCTTC. Residues: CASRPTGWDGYTF.

The chain couples TRBV9 to TRBJ2-3; maybe TRBD2 (6 bases). Trimming removed 3 bases from V and 5 bases from J, with 19 bases in between. This CDR3 spans 16 amino acids. Per the germline V gene, CDR1 is SGDLS and CDR2 is YYNGEE. The CDR3 loop is CASSGTGGLGEDTQYF. The CDR3 bases are TGTGCCAGCAGCGGGACCGGGGGTCTTGGAGAAGATACGCAGTATTTT.

This rearrangement joins TRBV9 to TRBJ2-1; D perhaps matches TRBD1 (7 bases). This CDR3 spans 16 amino acids. Between the trimmed V and J ends, which lost 0 bases and 10 bases, there was a span of 20 bases. CDR1 and CDR2 from the germline V gene are SGDLS and YYNGEE. The chain's CDR3 is CASSVVGGGAGGEQFF. The CDR3 DNA reads as TGTGCCAGCAGCGTAGTAGGAGGGGGCGCCGGCGGGGAGCAGTTCTTC.

This chain uses TRBV5-1 with TRBJ1-1; TRBD1 is a possible D gene (6 bases). V was clipped by 4 bases and J by 4 bases, with 8 bases between them. This CDR3 has 12 residues. The germline V gene has CDR1 SGHRS and CDR2 YFSETQ. The DNA of the CDR3 is TGCGCCAGCAGCCAGGGGTCCACTGAAGCTTTCTTT. It is translated as CASSQGSTEAFF.

The chain recombines TRBV28 with TRBJ2-7; D assignment may be TRBD1 or TRBD2 (5 bases each). Germline V lookup: CDR1 MDHEN, CDR2 SYDVKM. This CDR3 comprises 15 residues. Trimming stripped 5 bases from V and 0 bases from J, with 14 bases between. The CDR3 nucleotides read TGTGCCAGCAGTGGGGGTAGGGGCCTCTCCTACGAGCAGTACTTC. It encodes CASSGGRGLSYEQYF.

The chain combines TRBV19 with TRBJ2-7; 9 bases are shared with TRBD2. CDR3 size: 16 residues. V lost 5 bases to trimming and J lost 5 bases; unmatched junction nucleotides: 13. The germline V gene encodes CDR1 LNHDA and CDR2 SQIVND (reference sequence). The CDR3 DNA reads TGTGCCAGTAGTGTCTGGGGACTAGCCAGGACAAACGAGCAGTACTTC. Translated: CASSVWGLARTNEQYF.

CDR3 sequence reads: CASSSGQGAGEAFF. In DNA, the CDR3 is TGTGCCAGCAGTTCGGGACAGGGAGCGGGTGAAGCTTTCTTT. The J gene is TRBJ1-1, the V gene TRBV28, with 9 nucleotides matching TRBD1. CDR3 size: 14 residues. The V and J ends lost 4 bases and 7 bases, in that order; junction bases with no gene match: 7. CDR1 is MDHEN and CDR2 is SYDVKM in the germline V gene.

This clone was detected once. The sample contains more than one DNA sequence encoding this CDR3. The V call is TRBV27, the J call TRBJ2-1; the D call may be TRBD1 or TRBD2 (5 bases each). The V end was cut by 2 bases, the J end by 0 bases, with 8 bases between. Germline CDR1 MNHEY, CDR2 SMNVEV (reference sequence). The CDR3 loop spans 15 amino acids. The CDR3 protein is CASSLRGDSYNEQFF. CDR3 nucleotide sequence: TGTGCCAGCAGTTTACGAGGGGACTCCTACAATGAGCAGTTCTTC.

The chain has TRBV5-1 and TRBJ2-1; 11 nucleotides line up with TRBD2. Germline loops: CDR1 SGHRS, CDR2 YFSETQ. Trimming removed 4 bases from V and 0 bases from J; junction bases left unmatched: 18. The CDR3 totals 21 residues. The CDR3 reads CASSPNPGTSGRGSSYNEQFF. CDR3 nucleotide sequence: TGCGCCAGCAGCCCAAATCCGGGCACTAGCGGGAGAGGGAGCTCCTACAATGAGCAGTTCTTC.

The rearrangement joins TRBV29-1 to TRBJ1-1; D is uncertain. With 7 bases removed from V and 1 base from J, the gap between germline ends came to 16 bases. Germline loops: CDR1 SQVTM, CDR2 ANQGSEA. The CDR3 runs 14 residues. The DNA of the CDR3 is TGCAGCGCTGCTCGATTTACTGGGAACACTGAAGCTTTCTTT. This translates into CSAARFTGNTEAFF.

This clone was picked up a small number of times. The chain is built from TRBV19 and TRBJ1-5, with TRBD1 matching 7 bases. The CDR3 loop spans 15 amino acids. Germline values: CDR1 LNHDA, CDR2 SQIVND (reference sequence). Trimming at V came to 3 bases and at J to 1 base, leaving 3 bases not matched to a gene. CDR3 in DNA: TGTGCCAGTAGTATGGTGACAGGGAGCAATCAGCCCCAGCATTTT. This encodes CASSMVTGSNQPQHF. The variable domain in full, with the rest retrieved from reference TRBV19 and TRBJ1-5, is DGGITQSPKYLFRKEGQNVTLSCEQNLNHDAMYWYRQDPGQGLRLIYYSQIVNDFQKGDIAEGYSVSREKKESFPLTVTSAQKNPTAFYLCASSMVTGSNQPQHFGDGTRLSIL.

The chain employs TRBV7-2 and TRBJ2-7; 9 positions match TRBD2. The CDR3 has 15 residues. V shed 5 bases, J shed 9 bases, and the junction held 14 bases outside the gene matches. Germline V lookup: CDR1 SGHTA, CDR2 FQGNSA. DNA for the CDR3: TGTGCCAGCAGCACCATAGCGGGAGTTCAATATGGGCAGTACTTC. This gives the protein CASSTIAGVQYGQYF.

The chain employs TRBV30 and TRBJ2-1; 9 bases match TRBD1. With 8 bases clipped from V and 10 bases from J, the junction kept 6 bases outside the gene matches. Germline V gene lookup returns CDR1 GTSNPN and CDR2 SVGIG (reference sequence). The CDR3 consists of 11 residues. CDR3 nucleotide sequence: TGTGCCCTACAGGGGGCCTGGGAGCAGTTCTTC. Translation gives CALQGAWEQFF.

The chain carries TRBV7-9 and TRBJ2-1; the D gene is possibly TRBD1 (6 bases). Trimming pared 11 bases from V and 2 bases from J, leaving 16 bases between. Germline CDR1 reads SEHNR; CDR2 reads FQNEAQ (reference sequence). The CDR3 covers 14 residues. The CDR3 coding sequence is TGTGCCGGCCTACAGGGTGTCGCCTACAATGAGCAGTTCTTC. Translation gives CAGLQGVAYNEQFF.

This chain joins TRBV30 and TRBJ2-1; D gene uncertain. This CDR3 has 13 residues. V lost 5 bases and J 6 bases, leaving 14 bases between the germline ends. From germline, CDR1 is GTSNPN and CDR2 SVGIG (reference sequence). CDR3 amino acids: CAWDRRLFNEQFF. The DNA for the CDR3 is TGTGCCTGGGACCGGCGCCTCTTCAATGAGCAGTTCTTC.

This chain connects TRBV5-1 to TRBJ2-2; 9 bases agree with TRBD2. This CDR3 has 17 residues. Unmatched junction bases numbered 8, after V lost 0 bases and J lost 5 bases. The V gene's germline CDR1 is SGHRS and CDR2 YFSETQ. The CDR3 reads CASSLAGGRAPTGELFF. DNA for the CDR3: TGCGCCAGCAGCTTGGCCGGCGGGAGGGCCCCGACCGGGGAGCTGTTTTTT.

V is TRBV7-9 and J is TRBJ1-3; D is uncertain. Looked up from germline, CDR1 is SEHNR and CDR2 is FQNEAQ (reference sequence). The CDR3 loop spans 17 amino acids. The V end was cut by 10 bases, the J end by 0 bases, with 22 bases between. As DNA, the CDR3 is TGTGCCATCCCTCCCCTAGGCTTACCGTTCTCTGGAAACACCATATATTTT. Translating it yields CAIPPLGLPFSGNTIYF. Together with reference TRBV7-9 and TRBJ1-3, the CDR3 gives the full variable domain: DTGVSQNPRHKITKRGQNVTFRCDPISEHNRLYWYRQTLGQGPEFLTYFQNEAQLEKSRLLSDRFSAERPKGSFSTLEIQRTEQGDSAMYLCAIPPLGLPFSGNTIYFGEGSWLTVV.

This clone was seen only once. This sequence joins TRBV18 and TRBJ2-1; 7 bases are shared with TRBD2. The CDR3 has 16 amino acids. V lost 2 bases and J lost 4; bases outside the gene matches: 8. From germline, CDR1 is KGHSH and CDR2 LQKENI. This CDR3 is CASSPGASGAYNEQFF. The CDR3 bases are TGTGCCAGCTCACCAGGGGCCAGCGGGGCTTACAATGAGCAGTTCTTC.

The chain couples TRBV2 to TRBJ1-5, with 7 bases identical to TRBD1. The V and J ends lost 0 bases and 5 bases, in that order; junction bases with no gene match: 7. Per the germline V gene, CDR1 is SNHLY and CDR2 is FYNNEI. The CDR3 has 16 residues. In nucleotides, the CDR3 is TGTGCCAGCAGTGAAGCGCGAGGGGGCATTCATCAGCCCCAGCATTTT. Protein sequence: CASSEARGGIHQPQHF.

This clone was picked up a small number of times. This chain connects TRBV28 to TRBJ1-2; no clear D gene. The CDR3 covers 14 residues. From germline, CDR1 is MDHEN and CDR2 SYDVKM. The V end was cut by 2 bases, the J end by 5 bases, with 12 bases between. In DNA, the CDR3 is TGTGCCAGCAGTTTACGGCAGGCGTCGTATGGCTACACCTTC. Translation: CASSLRQASYGYTF.

The rearrangement joins TRBV11-1 to TRBJ2-4; 8 nucleotides match TRBD2. CDR1 is SGHAT and CDR2 is FQDESV in the germline V gene (reference sequence). Losses at the gene ends were 1 base for V and 0 bases for J; bases not matched to a gene: 2. The CDR3 totals 16 residues. The CDR3 DNA is TGTGCCAGCAGCTTAGGACTAGCGATAGCCAAAAACATTCAGTACTTC. Protein: CASSLGLAIAKNIQYF.

Here the CDR3 reads CASSLAQTSGSADTQYF. The CDR3 nucleotides are TGTGCCAGCAGCTTAGCACAAACTAGCGGGAGTGCAGATACGCAGTATTTT. The rearrangement joins TRBV7-2 to TRBJ2-3; 11 positions match TRBD2. The CDR3 runs to 17 residues. The germline V gene has CDR1 SGHTA and CDR2 FQGNSA. V shed 0 bases and J 4 bases; nucleotides not matched to a gene: 6.

This clone was recorded once. V usage is TRBV2 and J usage is TRBJ2-3; TRBD2 matches 7 bases. Germline values: CDR1 SNHLY, CDR2 FYNNEI. The CDR3 has 17 amino acids. After removal of 2 bases from V and 6 bases from J, the junction contained 14 bases not matched to a gene. This CDR3 is CASSEMASGTPRDTQYF. CDR3 in DNA: TGTGCCAGCAGTGAAATGGCTAGCGGTACCCCAAGGGATACGCAGTATTTT.

This chain connects TRBV28 to TRBJ1-2, with D possibly being TRBD1 (6 bases). V dropped 8 bases and J dropped 3 bases, with 10 bases sitting between them. CDR1 is MDHEN, CDR2 SYDVKM, per germline. CDR3 length: 12 amino acids. CDR3: CASGQTHYGYTF. In DNA, the CDR3 is TGTGCCAGCGGACAGACTCACTATGGCTACACCTTC.

The sample holds one count of this clone. The V and J genes are TRBV4-1 and TRBJ2-7; 8 nucleotides agree with TRBD2. From germline, CDR1 is MGHRA and CDR2 YSYEKL. The CDR3 runs 16 residues. The J segment lost 4 bases and the V segment lost 4 bases, leaving 12 bases of the junction unmatched. CDR3 loop: CASSPGVASGPYEQYF. CDR3 bases: TGCGCCAGCAGCCCAGGAGTGGCTAGCGGGCCGTACGAGCAGTACTTC.

The V call is TRBV9, the J call TRBJ2-1, with D maybe TRBD1 (5 bases). The CDR3 runs to 15 residues. CDR1 and CDR2 from the germline V gene are SGDLS and YYNGEE. V gave up 2 bases and J gave up 2 bases, with 11 bases separating them. CDR3: CASSVGRATYNEQFF. The CDR3 DNA reads TGTGCCAGCAGCGTGGGCAGGGCTACCTACAATGAGCAGTTCTTC.

The rearrangement joins TRBV6-5 to TRBJ2-2; D not certain. Germline lookup yields CDR1 MNHEY and CDR2 SVGAGI. The CDR3 runs to 15 residues. With 3 bases removed from V and 3 bases from J, the gap between germline ends came to 11 bases. The CDR3 DNA sequence: TGTGCCAGCAGTTATCGAGCGTTTGACACCGGGGAGCTGTTTTTT. Residues: CASSYRAFDTGELFF.